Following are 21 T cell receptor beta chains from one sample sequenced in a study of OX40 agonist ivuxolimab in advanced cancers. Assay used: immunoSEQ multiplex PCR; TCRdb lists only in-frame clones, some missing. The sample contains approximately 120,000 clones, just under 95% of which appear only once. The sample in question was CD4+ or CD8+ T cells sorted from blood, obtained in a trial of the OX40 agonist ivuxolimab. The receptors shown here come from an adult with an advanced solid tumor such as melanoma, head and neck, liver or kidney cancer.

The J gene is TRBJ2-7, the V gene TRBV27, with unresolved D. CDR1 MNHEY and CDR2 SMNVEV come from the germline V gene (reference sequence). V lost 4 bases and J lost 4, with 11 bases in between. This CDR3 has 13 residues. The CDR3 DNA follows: TGTGCCAGCAGTTCCTTAGCAGCTTACGAGCAGTACTTC. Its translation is CASSSLAAYEQYF.

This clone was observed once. CDR3 bases: TGCAGCGCGGGGGACGGGGAGTACTACGAGCAGTACTTC. Translation gives CSAGDGEYYEQYF. The V call is TRBV29-1, the J call TRBJ2-7; the D gene is possibly TRBD2 (6 bases). The CDR3 runs 13 residues. The V end was cut by 7 bases, the J end by 3 bases, with 16 bases between. Germline CDR1 and CDR2: SQVTM and ANQGSEA.

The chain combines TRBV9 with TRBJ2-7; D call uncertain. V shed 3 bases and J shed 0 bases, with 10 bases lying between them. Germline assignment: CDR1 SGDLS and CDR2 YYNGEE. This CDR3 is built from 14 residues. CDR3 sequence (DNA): TGTGCCAGCAGCGCCACGTCTGGCTCCTACGAGCAGTACTTC. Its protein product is CASSATSGSYEQYF.

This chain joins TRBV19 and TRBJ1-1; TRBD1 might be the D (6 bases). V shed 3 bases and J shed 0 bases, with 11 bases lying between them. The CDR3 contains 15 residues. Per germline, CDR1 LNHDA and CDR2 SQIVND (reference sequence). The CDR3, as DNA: TGTGCCAGTAGTATGCGGACAGTCATGAACACTGAAGCTTTCTTT. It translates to CASSMRTVMNTEAFF.

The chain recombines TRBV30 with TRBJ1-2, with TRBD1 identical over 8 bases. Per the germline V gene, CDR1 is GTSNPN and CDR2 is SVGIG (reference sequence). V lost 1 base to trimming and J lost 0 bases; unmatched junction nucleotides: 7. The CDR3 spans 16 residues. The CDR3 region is CAWSARDRRTNYGYTF. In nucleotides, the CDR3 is TGTGCCTGGAGTGCCCGGGACAGGAGAACTAACTATGGCTACACCTTC.

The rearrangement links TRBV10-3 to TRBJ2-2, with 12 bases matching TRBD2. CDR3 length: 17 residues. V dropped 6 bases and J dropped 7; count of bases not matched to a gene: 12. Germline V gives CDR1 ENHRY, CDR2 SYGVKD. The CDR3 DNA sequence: TGTGCCATCAGGCGGGAGACTAGCGGGAGTGAGGGCGGGGAGCTGTTTTTT. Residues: CAIRRETSGSEGGELFF.

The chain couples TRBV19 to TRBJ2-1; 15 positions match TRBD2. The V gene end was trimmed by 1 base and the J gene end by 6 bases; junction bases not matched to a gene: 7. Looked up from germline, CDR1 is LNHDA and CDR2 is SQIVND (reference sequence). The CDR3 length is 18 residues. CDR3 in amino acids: CASSIGTSGRALTNEQFF. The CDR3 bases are TGTGCCAGTAGTATAGGGACTAGCGGGAGGGCCCTTACCAATGAGCAGTTCTTC. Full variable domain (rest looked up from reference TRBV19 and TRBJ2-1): DGGITQSPKYLFRKEGQNVTLSCEQNLNHDAMYWYRQDPGQGLRLIYYSQIVNDFQKGDIAEGYSVSREKKESFPLTVTSAQKNPTAFYLCASSIGTSGRALTNEQFFGPGTRLTVL.

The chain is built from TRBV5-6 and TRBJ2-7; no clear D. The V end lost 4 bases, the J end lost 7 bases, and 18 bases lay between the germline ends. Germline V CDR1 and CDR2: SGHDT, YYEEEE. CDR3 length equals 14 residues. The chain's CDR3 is CASSRGTGFREQYF. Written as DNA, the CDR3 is TGTGCCAGCAGCCGTGGAACTGGGTTCAGGGAGCAGTACTTC.

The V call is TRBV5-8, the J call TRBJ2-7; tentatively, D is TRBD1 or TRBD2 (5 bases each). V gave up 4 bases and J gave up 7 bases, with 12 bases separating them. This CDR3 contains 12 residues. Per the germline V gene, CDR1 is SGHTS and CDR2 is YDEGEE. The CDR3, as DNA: TGTGCCAGCAGCCGGGGCCGAGGGGAGCAGTACTTC. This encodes CASSRGRGEQYF.

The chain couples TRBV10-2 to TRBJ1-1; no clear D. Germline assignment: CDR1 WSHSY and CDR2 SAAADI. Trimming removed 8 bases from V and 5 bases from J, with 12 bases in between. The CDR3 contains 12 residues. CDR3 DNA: TGCGCCAGCCGGGCGGCGGGTACTGAAGCTTTCTTT. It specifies CASRAAGTEAFF.

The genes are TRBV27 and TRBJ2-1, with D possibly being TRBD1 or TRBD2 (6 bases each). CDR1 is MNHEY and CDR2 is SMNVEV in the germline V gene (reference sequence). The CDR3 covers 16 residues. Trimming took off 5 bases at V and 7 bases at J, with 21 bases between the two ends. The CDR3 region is CASSLPGAGRSNEQFF. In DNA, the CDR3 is TGTGCCAGCAGTCTTCCGGGGGCGGGACGGAGTAATGAGCAGTTCTTC.

The CDR3, as DNA: TGTGCCACCAGCAGAGATGGACAAGTCACAGATACGCAGTATTTT. Translated, it gives CATSRDGQVTDTQYF. The genes are TRBV15 and TRBJ2-3, with D possibly TRBD1 on 5 matching bases. CDR1 is LNHNV and CDR2 is YYDKDF in the germline V gene (reference sequence). Trimming left V 0 bases short and J 2 bases short, with 9 bases between. This CDR3 spans 15 amino acids.

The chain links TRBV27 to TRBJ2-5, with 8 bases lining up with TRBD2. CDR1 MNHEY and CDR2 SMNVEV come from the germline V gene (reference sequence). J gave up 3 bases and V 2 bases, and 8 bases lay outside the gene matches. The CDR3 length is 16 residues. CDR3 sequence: CASSLRPGGREETQYF. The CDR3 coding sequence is TGTGCCAGCAGTTTAAGGCCGGGAGGGCGGGAAGAGACCCAGTACTTC.

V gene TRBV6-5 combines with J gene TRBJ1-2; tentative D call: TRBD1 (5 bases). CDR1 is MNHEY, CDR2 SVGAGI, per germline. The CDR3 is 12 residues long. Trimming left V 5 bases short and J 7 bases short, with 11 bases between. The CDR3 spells CASSEGRVGYTF. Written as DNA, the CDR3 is TGTGCCAGCAGTGAAGGCAGGGTTGGCTACACCTTC.

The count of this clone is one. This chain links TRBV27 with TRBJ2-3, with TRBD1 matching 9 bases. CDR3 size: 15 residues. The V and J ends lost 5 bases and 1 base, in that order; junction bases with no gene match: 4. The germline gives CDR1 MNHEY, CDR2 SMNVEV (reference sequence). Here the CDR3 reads CASSQRTGGTDTQYF. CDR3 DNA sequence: TGTGCCAGCAGTCAGCGGACAGGGGGCACAGATACGCAGTATTTT.

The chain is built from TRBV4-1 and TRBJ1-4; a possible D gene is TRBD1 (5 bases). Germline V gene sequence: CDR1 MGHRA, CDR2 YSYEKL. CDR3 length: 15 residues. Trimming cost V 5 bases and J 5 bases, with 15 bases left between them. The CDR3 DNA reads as TGCGCCAGCAGCTCGGCCGGGACCGAAAATGAAAAACTGTTTTTT. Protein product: CASSSAGTENEKLFF.

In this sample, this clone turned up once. The CDR3 loop reads CASSSPSTSGRGTDTQYF. The CDR3 DNA sequence: TGTGCCAGCAGTTCCCCCTCGACTAGCGGGAGAGGCACAGATACGCAGTATTTT. The chain is built from TRBV28 and TRBJ2-3, with TRBD2 matching over 12 bases. CDR1 is MDHEN, CDR2 SYDVKM, per germline. The CDR3 spans 18 residues. V shed 4 bases, J shed 1 base, and the junction held 9 bases outside the gene matches.

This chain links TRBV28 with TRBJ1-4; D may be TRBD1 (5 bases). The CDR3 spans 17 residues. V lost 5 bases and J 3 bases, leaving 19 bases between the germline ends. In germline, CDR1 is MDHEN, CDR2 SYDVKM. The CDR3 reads CASSKGAGRAANEKLFF. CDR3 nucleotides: TGTGCCAGCAGTAAAGGGGCAGGTCGGGCGGCTAATGAAAAACTGTTTTTT. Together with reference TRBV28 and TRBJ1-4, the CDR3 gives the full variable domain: DVKVTQSSRYLVKRTGEKVFLECVQDMDHENMFWYRQDPGLGLRLIYFSYDVKMKEKGDIPEGYSVSREKKERFSLILESASTNQTSMYLCASSKGAGRAANEKLFFGSGTQLSVL.

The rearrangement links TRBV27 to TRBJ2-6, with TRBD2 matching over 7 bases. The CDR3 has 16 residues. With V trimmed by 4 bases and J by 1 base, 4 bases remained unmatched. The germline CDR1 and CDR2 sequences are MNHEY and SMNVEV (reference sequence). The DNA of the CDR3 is TGTGCCAGCAGTTCCCTGGGGGGGTCTGGGGCCAACGTCCTGACTTTC. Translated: CASSSLGGSGANVLTF.

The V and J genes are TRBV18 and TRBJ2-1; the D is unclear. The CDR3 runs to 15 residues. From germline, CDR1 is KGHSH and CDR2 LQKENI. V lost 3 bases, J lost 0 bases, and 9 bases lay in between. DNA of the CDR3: TGTGCCAGCTCACCGCTAGGATTCTCCTACAATGAGCAGTTCTTC. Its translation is CASSPLGFSYNEQFF.

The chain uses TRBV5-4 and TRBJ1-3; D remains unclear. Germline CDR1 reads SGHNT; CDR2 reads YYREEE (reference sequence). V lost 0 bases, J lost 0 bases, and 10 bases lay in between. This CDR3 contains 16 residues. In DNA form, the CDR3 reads TGTGCCAGCAGCTTGGGGCAGCGCTACTCTGGAAACACCATATATTTT. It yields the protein CASSLGQRYSGNTIYF.